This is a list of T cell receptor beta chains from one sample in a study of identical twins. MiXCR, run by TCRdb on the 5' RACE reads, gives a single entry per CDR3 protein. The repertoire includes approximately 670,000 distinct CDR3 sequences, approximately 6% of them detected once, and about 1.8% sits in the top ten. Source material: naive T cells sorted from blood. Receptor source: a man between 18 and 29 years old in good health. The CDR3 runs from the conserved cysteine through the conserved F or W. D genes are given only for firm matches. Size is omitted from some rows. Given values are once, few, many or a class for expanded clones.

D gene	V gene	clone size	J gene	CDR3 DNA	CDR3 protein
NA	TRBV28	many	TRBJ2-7	TGTGCCAGCAGTGCTCTCGAATCCTACGAGCAGTACTTC	CASSALESYEQYF
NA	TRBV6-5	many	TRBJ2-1	TGCGCCAGCAGGGGGGGCGGTAATGAGCAGTTCTTC	CASRGGGNEQFF
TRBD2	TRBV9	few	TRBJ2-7	TGTGCCAGCAGCGTAACGGGAGGCGAGCAGTACTTC	CASSVTGGEQYF
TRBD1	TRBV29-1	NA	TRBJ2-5	TGCAGCGTTTCTGGGACAGGGTCACGGGAGACCCAGTACTTC	CSVSGTGSRETQYF
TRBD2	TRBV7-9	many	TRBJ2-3	TGTGCCAGCAGCCGACGGACTAGCGGGAGCGCAGATACGCAGTATTTT	CASSRRTSGSADTQYF
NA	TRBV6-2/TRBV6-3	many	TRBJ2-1	TGTGCCAGCAGCCAGGGCCCGGGAAATGAGCAGTTCTTC	CASSQGPGNEQFF
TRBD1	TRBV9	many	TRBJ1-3	TGTGCCAGCAGCGGAAATACCGACAGGGAAGGAAACACCATATATTTT	CASSGNTDREGNTIYF
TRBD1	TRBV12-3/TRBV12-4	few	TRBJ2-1	TGTGCCAGCAGGGAGGGGACAGGCTCCTACAATGAGCAGTTCTTC	CASREGTGSYNEQFF
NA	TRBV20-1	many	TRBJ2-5	TGCAGTGCGACGCTCCTCGGGAGCCAAGAGACCCAGTACTTC	CSATLLGSQETQYF
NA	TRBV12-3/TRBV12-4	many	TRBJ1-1	TGTGCCAGCAGTGGGATAGGACGGCGAGAAGCTTTCTTT	CASSGIGRREAFF
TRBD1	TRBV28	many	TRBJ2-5	TGTGCCAGCCCGGGGACAGGGGGACTGACGGAGACCCAGTACTTC	CASPGTGGLTETQYF
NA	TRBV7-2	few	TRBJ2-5	TGTGCCAGCAGCTTAGGGGTACAGATACAAGAGACCCAGTACTTC	CASSLGVQIQETQYF
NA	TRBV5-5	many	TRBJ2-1	TGTGCCAGCAGCAGAGGGGTTAGCCTGCCGCAGTTCTTC	CASSRGVSLPQFF
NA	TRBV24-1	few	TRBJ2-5	TGTGCCACAAGCGGGGGACAGGGTCTCCAAGAGACCCAGTACTTC	CATSGGQGLQETQYF
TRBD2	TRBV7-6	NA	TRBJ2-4	TGTGCCAGCAGCCCACTTGGAGCGGGAGGGGTTGGAAACATTCAGTACTTC	CASSPLGAGGVGNIQYF
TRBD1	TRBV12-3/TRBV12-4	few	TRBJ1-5	TGTGCCAGCAGCCGTACCGACAGGGGAATTAGCAATCAGCCCCAGCATTTT	CASSRTDRGISNQPQHF
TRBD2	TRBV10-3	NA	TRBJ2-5	TGTGCCATCAGTGAGTCGAGGGAGGGGAAAACAGAGACCCAGTACTTC	CAISESREGKTETQYF
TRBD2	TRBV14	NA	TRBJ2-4	TGTGCCAGCAGCCCGGGACTAGCGGTTAACAAAAACATTCAGTACTTC	CASSPGLAVNKNIQYF